The sequence of this TCR beta chain was determined in a study of blood T cells in healthy people across ages. Combining a sample-barcoded 5' primer with a J-beta primer mix, a second PCR ran for roughly 7 to 12 cycles. Using its own MiXCR run on the 5' RACE reads, TCRdb lists one record per CDR3 protein. Of 1.5 million to 2 million distinct CDR3 sequences detected, 49% appear once; the ten largest clones hold around 2.1%. This CDR3 is 16 amino acids long. In germline, CDR1 is MNHEY, CDR2 SMNVEV (reference sequence). The V and J ends lost 4 bases and 3 bases, in that order; junction bases with no gene match: 6.

The sequence was collected from a woman in her thirties or forties in good health. Sequenced sample: blood. This chain connects TRBV27 to TRBJ1-5; 10 bases match TRBD1. The CDR3 nucleotides are TGTGCCAGCAGTTATACCGGGACAGGGGACAATCAGCCCCAGCATTTT. Its translation is CASSYTGTGDNQPQHF.